The 8 T cell receptor beta chains given below trace back to one sample, sequenced in a study of spatial heterogeneity in lung cancer. Time point indicated: sample taken at primary tumor resection. Using its own MiXCR run on the 5' RACE reads, TCRdb lists one record per CDR3 protein. Of some 11,000 distinct CDR3 sequences listed, 4% to 6.5% are singletons. No cognate antigen is known for these TCRs. Study conclusions and caveats: Counts of expanded alpha and beta TCRs within tumors tracked the tumor nonsynonymous mutation count.

This specimen consisted of lung tumor tissue, obtained at surgery. The receptors were gathered from a male donor with early-stage non-small cell lung cancer.

This clonotype was recorded at least ten times. This beta chain lies outside the target of a library built for alpha chains; its clone size means little. The chain combines TRBV12-3 or TRBV12-4 with TRBJ2-5, with a possible D match to TRBD2 (6 bases). V lost 6 bases and J lost 0, with 14 bases in between. The CDR3 sequence is 15 residues long. CDR3 protein: CASSPSRRDQETQYF. In DNA, the CDR3 is TGTGCCAGCAGCCCCTCCCGGAGGGACCAAGAGACCCAGTACTTC.

By its share, this clonotype is medium-sized. The library was designed around alpha chains, so this beta chain is a stray read whose abundance carries little weight. The chain joins TRBV29-1 to TRBJ2-1, with D possibly matching TRBD1 (6 bases). The CDR3 contains 12 residues. Germline CDR1 SQVTM, CDR2 ANQGSEA. Deletions cut 3 bases from V and 8 bases from J, with 11 bases between. The CDR3 region is CSVDSRGYEQFF. CDR3 DNA sequence: TGCAGCGTTGATTCTAGGGGGTATGAGCAGTTCTTC.

This clonotype has a count of ten or more. The library was prepared for alpha chains; this beta chain is a stray read, so its frequency means little. The rearrangement joins TRBV3-1 to TRBJ2-4, with TRBD1 matching 9 bases. The CDR3 totals 18 residues. Germline values: CDR1 LGHDT, CDR2 YNNKEL (reference sequence). V shed 4 bases and J 0 bases; nucleotides not matched to a gene: 10. CDR3 sequence (DNA): TGTGCCAGCAGCCCCGTAAGGGGACAGGGCCTAGCCAAAAACATTCAGTACTTC. Its protein is CASSPVRGQGLAKNIQYF.

By sample share, this clonotype is medium-sized. A library prepared for alpha chains yielded this beta chain as an off-target read; its size is of little meaning. The gene calls are TRBV19 and TRBJ2-2; 7 bases are a match to TRBD2. The ends lost 9 bases at V and 5 bases at J; junction bases unmatched: 3. The germline gives CDR1 LNHDA, CDR2 SQIVND (reference sequence). The CDR3 covers 12 residues. The CDR3, as DNA: TGTGCCAGCCCCGGGGGGACCGGGGAGCTGTTTTTT. It encodes CASPGGTGELFF.

By share, this clonotype ranks as medium-sized (0.01 to 0.1%). For a library built for alpha chains, this beta chain is a stray read; little rests on its size. This chain links TRBV29-1 with TRBJ2-2; D gene uncertain. Germline CDR1 is SQVTM and CDR2 is ANQGSEA. Trimming pared 5 bases from V and 1 base from J, leaving 5 bases between. The CDR3 has 12 residues. The CDR3 nucleotides read TGCAGCGTTTCATTGAACACCGGGGAGCTGTTTTTT. This encodes CSVSLNTGELFF.

This clonotype was picked up many times. Because this beta chain is a stray read in a library intended to capture alpha chains, its abundance should not be given much weight. The J gene is TRBJ1-2, the V gene TRBV7-2; D gene unclear. This CDR3 comprises 15 residues. Trimming shortened V by 3 bases and J by 3 bases, and 14 bases separated the two germline ends. Germline values: CDR1 SGHTA, CDR2 FQGNSA. Written as DNA, the CDR3 is TGTGCCAGCAGCTTCCGGGATGTCCGTCACTATGGCTACACCTTC. Encoded protein: CASSFRDVRHYGYTF. The full variable domain, rest sourced from reference TRBV7-2 and TRBJ1-2, is GAGVSQSPSNKVTEKGKDVELRCDPISGHTALYWYRQSLGQGLEFLIYFQGNSAPDKSGLPSDRFSAERTGGSVSTLTIQRTQQEDSAVYLCASSFRDVRHYGYTFGSGTRLTVV.

There are many counts of this clonotype. The library was designed around alpha chains, so this beta chain is a stray read whose abundance carries little weight. The rearrangement uses TRBV20-1 and TRBJ2-7; 8 bases are a match to TRBD2. CDR3 size: 16 residues. V shed 6 bases and J 3 bases; nucleotides not matched to a gene: 16. Looked up from germline, CDR1 is DFQATT and CDR2 is SNEGSKA (reference sequence). The CDR3 here is CSAPRVGRALGYEQYF. The CDR3 bases are TGCAGTGCCCCTCGGGTCGGGAGGGCGTTAGGCTACGAGCAGTACTTC.

This clonotype is judged medium-sized (0.01 to 0.1%). This beta chain lies outside the target of a library built for alpha chains; its clone size means little. This chain uses TRBV10-3 with TRBJ2-3; D perhaps matches TRBD2 (5 bases). Germline CDR1 ENHRY, CDR2 SYGVKD. V lost 4 bases and J lost 4, with 12 bases in between. This CDR3 comprises 14 residues. CDR3 residues: CAISAGLGADTQYF. CDR3 DNA sequence: TGTGCCATCAGTGCGGGGTTGGGCGCAGATACGCAGTATTTT.